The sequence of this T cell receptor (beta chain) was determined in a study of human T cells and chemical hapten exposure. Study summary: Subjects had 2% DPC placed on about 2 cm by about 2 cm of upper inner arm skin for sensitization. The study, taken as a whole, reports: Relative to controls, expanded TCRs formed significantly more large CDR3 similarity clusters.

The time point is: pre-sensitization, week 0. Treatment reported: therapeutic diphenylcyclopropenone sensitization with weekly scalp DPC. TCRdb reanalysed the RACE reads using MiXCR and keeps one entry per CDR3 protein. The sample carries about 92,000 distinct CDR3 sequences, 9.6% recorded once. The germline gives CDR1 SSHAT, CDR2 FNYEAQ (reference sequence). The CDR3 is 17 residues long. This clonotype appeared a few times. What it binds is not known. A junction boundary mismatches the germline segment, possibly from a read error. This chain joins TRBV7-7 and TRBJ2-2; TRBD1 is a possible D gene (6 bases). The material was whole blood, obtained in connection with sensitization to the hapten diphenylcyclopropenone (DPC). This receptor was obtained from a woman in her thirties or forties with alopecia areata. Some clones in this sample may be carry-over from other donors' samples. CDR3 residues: CASSFGEGGTVPGELFF. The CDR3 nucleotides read TGTGCTAGCAGCTTTGGTGAAGGGGGTACGGTCCCCGGGGAGCTGTTTTTT.